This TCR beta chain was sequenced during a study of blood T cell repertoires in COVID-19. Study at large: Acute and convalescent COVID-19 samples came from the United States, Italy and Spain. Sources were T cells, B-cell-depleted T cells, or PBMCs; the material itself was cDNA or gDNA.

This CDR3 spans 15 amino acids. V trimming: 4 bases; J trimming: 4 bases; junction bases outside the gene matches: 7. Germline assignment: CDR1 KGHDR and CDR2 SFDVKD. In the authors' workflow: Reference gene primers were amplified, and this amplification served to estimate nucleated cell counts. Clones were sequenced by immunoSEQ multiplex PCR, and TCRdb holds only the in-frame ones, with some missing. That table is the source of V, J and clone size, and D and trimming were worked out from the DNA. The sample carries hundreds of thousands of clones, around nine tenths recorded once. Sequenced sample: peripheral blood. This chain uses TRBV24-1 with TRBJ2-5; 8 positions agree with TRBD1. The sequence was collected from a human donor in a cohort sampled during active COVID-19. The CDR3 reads CATSESGGWGETQYF. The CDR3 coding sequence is TGTGCCACCAGTGAGTCAGGGGGCTGGGGAGAGACCCAGTACTTC.